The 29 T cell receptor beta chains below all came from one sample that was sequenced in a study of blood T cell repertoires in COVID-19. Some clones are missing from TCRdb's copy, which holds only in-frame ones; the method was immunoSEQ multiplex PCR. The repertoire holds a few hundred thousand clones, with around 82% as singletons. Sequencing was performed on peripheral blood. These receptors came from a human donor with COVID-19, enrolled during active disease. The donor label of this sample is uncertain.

In DNA, the CDR3 is TGCAGTGCTAGTATTCCGGGTGGCAATCAGCCCCAGCATTTT. The encoded protein is CSASIPGGNQPQHF. The rearrangement uses TRBV20-1 and TRBJ1-5; D ambiguous. This CDR3 comprises 14 residues. Germline loops: CDR1 DFQATT, CDR2 SNEGSKA (reference sequence). The germline V and J ends were trimmed by 3 bases and 2 bases, with 11 bases remaining between them.

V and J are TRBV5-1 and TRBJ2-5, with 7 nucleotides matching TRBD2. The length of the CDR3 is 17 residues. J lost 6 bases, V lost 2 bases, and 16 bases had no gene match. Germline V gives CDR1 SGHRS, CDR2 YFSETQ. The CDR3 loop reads CASSLRREGLEVKTQYF. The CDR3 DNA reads TGCGCCAGCAGCTTAAGGAGGGAGGGCCTGGAGGTGAAGACCCAGTACTTC. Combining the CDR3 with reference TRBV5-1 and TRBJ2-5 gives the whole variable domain KAGVTQTPRYLIKTRGQQVTLSCSPISGHRSVSWYQQTPGQGLQFLFEYFSETQRNKGNFPGRFSGRQFSNSRSEMNVSTLELGDSALYLCASSLRREGLEVKTQYFGPGTRLLVL.

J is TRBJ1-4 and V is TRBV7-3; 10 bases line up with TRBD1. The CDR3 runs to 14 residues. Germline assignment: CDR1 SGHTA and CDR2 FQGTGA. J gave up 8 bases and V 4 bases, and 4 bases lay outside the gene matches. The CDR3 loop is CASSSGTGDEKLFF. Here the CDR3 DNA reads TGTGCCAGCAGCTCCGGGACAGGGGACGAAAAACTGTTTTTT.

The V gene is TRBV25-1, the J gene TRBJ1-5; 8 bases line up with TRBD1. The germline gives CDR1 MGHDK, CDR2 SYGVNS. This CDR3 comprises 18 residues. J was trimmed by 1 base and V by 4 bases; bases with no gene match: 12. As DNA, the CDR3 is TGTGCCAGCAGTGCTCCCGGGACAGGCCTGTCAAGCAATCAGCCCCAGCATTTT. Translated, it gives CASSAPGTGLSSNQPQHF.

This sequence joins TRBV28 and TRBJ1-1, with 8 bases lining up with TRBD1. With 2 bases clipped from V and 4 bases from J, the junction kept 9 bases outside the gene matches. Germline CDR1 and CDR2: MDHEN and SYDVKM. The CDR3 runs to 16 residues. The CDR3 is CASSLAGGELGTEAFF. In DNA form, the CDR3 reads TGTGCCAGCAGTTTAGCAGGGGGCGAATTAGGCACTGAAGCTTTCTTT.

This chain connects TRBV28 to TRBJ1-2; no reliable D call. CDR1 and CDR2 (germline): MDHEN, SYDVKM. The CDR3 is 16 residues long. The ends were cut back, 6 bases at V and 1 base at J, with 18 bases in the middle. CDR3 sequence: CASSPPAAQHNYGYTF. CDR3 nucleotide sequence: TGTGCCAGCAGCCCACCGGCGGCTCAACATAACTATGGCTACACCTTC.

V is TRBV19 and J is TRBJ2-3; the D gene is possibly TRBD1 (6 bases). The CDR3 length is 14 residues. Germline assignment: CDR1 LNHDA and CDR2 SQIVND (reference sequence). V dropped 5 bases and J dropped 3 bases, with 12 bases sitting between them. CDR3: CASSGQLFTDTQYF. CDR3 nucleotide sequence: TGTGCCAGTAGTGGACAGCTCTTTACAGATACGCAGTATTTT.

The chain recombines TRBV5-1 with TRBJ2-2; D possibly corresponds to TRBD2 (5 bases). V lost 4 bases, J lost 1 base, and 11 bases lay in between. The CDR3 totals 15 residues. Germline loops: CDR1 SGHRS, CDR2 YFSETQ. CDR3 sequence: CASSRRERNTGELFF. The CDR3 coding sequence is TGCGCCAGCAGCCGTCGGGAAAGGAACACCGGGGAGCTGTTTTTT.

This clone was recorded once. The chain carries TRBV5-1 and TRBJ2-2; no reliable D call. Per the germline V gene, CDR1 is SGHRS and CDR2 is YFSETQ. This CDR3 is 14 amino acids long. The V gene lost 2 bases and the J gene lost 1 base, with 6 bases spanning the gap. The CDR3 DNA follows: TGCGCCAGCAGCTTATACAGGAACACCGGGGAGCTGTTTTTT. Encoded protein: CASSLYRNTGELFF.

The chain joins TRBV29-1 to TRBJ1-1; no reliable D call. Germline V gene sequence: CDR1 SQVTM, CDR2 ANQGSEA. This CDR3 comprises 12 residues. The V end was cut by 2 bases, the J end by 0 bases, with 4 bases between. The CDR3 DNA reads TGCAGCGTTGAAATCGTGAACACTGAAGCTTTCTTT. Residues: CSVEIVNTEAFF.

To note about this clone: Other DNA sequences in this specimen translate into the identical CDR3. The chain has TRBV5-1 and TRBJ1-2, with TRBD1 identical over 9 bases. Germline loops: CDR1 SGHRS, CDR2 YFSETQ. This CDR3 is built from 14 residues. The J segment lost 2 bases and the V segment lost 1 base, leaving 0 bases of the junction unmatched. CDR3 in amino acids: CASSLTGGNYGYTF. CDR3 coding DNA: TGCGCCAGCAGCTTGACAGGGGGCAACTATGGCTACACCTTC.

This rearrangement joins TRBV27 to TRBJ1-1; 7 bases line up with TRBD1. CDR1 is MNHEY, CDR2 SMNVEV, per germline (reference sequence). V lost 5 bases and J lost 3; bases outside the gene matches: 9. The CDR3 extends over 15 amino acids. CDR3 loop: CASSPWTGKDTEAFF. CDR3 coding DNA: TGTGCCAGCAGTCCTTGGACAGGAAAGGACACTGAAGCTTTCTTT.

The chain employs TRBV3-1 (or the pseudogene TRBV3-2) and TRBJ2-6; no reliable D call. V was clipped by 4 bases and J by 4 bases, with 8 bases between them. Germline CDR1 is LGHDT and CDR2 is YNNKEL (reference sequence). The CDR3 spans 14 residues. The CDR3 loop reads CASSPRPGANVLTF. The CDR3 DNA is TGTGCCAGCAGCCCCAGGCCCGGGGCCAACGTCCTGACTTTC.

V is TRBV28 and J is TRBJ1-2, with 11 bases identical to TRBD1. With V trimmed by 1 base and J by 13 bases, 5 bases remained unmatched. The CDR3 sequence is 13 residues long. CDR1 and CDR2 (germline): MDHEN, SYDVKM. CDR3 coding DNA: TGTGCCAGCAGTTTATTCAGGACAGGGGGCCGCACCTTC. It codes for CASSLFRTGGRTF.

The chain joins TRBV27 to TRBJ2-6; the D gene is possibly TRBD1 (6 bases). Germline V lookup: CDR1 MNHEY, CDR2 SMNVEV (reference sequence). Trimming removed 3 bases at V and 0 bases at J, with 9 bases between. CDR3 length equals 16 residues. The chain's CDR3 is CASSLTGNSGANVLTF. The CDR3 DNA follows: TGTGCCAGCAGTTTGACAGGCAACTCTGGGGCCAACGTCCTGACTTTC. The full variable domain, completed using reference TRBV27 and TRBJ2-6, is EAQVTQNPRYLITVTGKKLTVTCSQNMNHEYMSWYRQDPGLGLRQIYYSMNVEVTDKGDVPEGYKVSRKEKRNFPLILESPSPNQTSLYFCASSLTGNSGANVLTFGAGSRLTVL.

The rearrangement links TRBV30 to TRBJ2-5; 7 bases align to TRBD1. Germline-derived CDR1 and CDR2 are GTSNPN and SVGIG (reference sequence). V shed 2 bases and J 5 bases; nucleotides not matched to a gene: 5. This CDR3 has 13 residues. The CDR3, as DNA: TGTGCCTGGAGTACCACGACAGGGGAGACCCAGTACTTC. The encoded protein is CAWSTTTGETQYF.

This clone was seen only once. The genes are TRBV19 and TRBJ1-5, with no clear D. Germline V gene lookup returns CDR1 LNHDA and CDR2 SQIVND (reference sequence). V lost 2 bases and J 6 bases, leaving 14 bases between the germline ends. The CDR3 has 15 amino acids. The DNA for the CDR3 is TGTGCCAGTAGTATAAACGGGGAGATTGGTCAGCCCCAGCATTTT. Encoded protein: CASSINGEIGQPQHF.

CDR3 sequence reads: CASSLGTGRNSPLHF. The CDR3 DNA reads as TGTGCCAGCAGCTTGGGGACAGGGAGAAATTCACCCCTCCACTTT. The rearrangement links TRBV11-3 to TRBJ1-6; 9 bases agree with TRBD1. The CDR3 extends over 15 amino acids. From germline, CDR1 is SGHNT and CDR2 YENEEA. With V trimmed by 3 bases and J by 7 bases, 4 bases remained unmatched.

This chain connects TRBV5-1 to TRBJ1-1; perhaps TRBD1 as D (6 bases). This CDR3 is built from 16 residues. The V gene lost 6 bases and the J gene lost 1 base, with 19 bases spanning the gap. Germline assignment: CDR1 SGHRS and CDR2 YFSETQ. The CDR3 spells CASKNIYGQSNTEAFF. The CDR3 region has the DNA TGCGCCAGCAAAAATATTTATGGACAGTCGAACACTGAAGCTTTCTTT.

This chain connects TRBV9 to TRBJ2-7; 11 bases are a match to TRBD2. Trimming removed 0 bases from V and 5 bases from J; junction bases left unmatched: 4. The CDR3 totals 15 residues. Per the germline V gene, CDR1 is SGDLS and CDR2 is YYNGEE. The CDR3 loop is CASSVGSGRAHEQYF. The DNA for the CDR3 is TGTGCCAGCAGCGTAGGTAGCGGGAGGGCCCACGAGCAGTACTTC. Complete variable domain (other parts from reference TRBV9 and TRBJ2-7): DSGVTQTPKHLITATGQRVTLRCSPRSGDLSVYWYQQSLDQGLQFLIQYYNGEERAKGNILERFSAQQFPDLHSELNLSSLELGDSALYFCASSVGSGRAHEQYFGPGTRLTVT.

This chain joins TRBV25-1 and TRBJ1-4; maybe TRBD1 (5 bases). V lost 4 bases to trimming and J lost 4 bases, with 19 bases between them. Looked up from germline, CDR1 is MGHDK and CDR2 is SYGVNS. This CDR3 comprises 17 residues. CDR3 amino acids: CASSVFSGNSVNEKLFF. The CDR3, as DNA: TGTGCCAGCAGTGTGTTTTCAGGGAACAGCGTTAATGAAAAACTGTTTTTT.

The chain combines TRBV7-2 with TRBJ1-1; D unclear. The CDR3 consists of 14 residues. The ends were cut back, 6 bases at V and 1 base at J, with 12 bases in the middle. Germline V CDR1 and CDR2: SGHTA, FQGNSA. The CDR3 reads CASSSLAANTEAFF. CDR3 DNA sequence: TGTGCCAGCAGTTCTCTGGCCGCGAACACTGAAGCTTTCTTT.

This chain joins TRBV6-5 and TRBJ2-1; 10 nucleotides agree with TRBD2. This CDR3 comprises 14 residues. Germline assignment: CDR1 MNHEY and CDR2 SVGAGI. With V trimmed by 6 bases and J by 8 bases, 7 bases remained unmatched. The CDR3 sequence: CASRGTSVGYEQFF. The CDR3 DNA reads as TGTGCCAGCAGAGGGACTAGCGTGGGGTATGAGCAGTTCTTC.

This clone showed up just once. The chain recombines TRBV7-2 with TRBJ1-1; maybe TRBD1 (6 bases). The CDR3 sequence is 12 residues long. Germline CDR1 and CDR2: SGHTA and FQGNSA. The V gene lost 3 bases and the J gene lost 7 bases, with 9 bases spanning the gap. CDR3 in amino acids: CASSLRDNEAFF. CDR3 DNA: TGTGCCAGCAGCTTGAGGGACAATGAAGCTTTCTTT.

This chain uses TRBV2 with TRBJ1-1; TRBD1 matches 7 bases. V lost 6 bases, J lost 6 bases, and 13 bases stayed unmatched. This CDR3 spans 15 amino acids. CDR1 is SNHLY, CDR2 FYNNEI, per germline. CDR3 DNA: TGTGCCAGCAGGGAGGGAAACAGGGGATTATCTGAAGCTTTCTTT. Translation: CASREGNRGLSEAFF.

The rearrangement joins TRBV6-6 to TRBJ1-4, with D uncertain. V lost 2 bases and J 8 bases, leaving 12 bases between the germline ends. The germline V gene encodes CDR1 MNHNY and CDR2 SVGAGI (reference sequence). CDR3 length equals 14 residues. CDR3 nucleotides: TGTGCCAGCAGTTACGAAGGAGGGCGCGAAAAACTGTTTTTT. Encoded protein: CASSYEGGREKLFF.

The CDR3 DNA is TGTGCCAGCAGCTTGGGACTAGCTTCTCGAGGCAGTACCAAAAACATTCAGTACTTC. As protein: CASSLGLASRGSTKNIQYF. The V gene is TRBV5-6, the J gene TRBJ2-4, with 7 nucleotides matching TRBD2. The V segment lost 0 bases and the J segment 2 bases; nucleotides outside the gene matches: 14. In germline, CDR1 is SGHDT, CDR2 YYEEEE. This CDR3 region has 19 residues.

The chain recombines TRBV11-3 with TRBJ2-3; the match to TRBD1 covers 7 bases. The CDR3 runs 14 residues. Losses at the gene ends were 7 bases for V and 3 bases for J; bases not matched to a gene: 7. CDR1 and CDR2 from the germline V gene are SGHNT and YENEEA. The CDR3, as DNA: TGTGCCAGCAAAAGGACAGGAGATACAGATACGCAGTATTTT. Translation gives CASKRTGDTDTQYF.

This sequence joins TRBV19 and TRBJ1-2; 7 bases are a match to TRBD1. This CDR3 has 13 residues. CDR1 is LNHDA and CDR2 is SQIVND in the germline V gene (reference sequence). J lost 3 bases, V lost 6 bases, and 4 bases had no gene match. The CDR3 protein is CASRPDRDYGYTF. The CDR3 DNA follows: TGTGCCAGTAGGCCCGACAGGGACTATGGCTACACCTTC.